The 8 T cell receptor beta chains listed next were all sequenced from one sample in a study of blood T cell repertoires in COVID-19. Libraries were prepared by immunoSEQ multiplex PCR; TCRdb keeps only in-frame clonotypes and omits some of them. In the table there are over 130,000 clones, 84% of which are singletons. Sequencing input: peripheral blood. These receptors all stem from a man aged 25-45 years with COVID-19, enrolled during active disease.

Only a few counts were recorded for this clone. The chain carries TRBV11-2 and TRBJ2-2; D not certain. The CDR3 sequence is 14 residues long. V was pared by 0 bases and J by 7 bases, with 9 bases between. Germline assignment: CDR1 SGHAT and CDR2 FQNNGV. The CDR3: CASSLDSRDGELFF. DNA for the CDR3: TGTGCCAGCAGCTTAGATAGTCGAGACGGGGAGCTGTTTTTT.

The V call is TRBV11-2, the J call TRBJ1-2, with 7 bases matching TRBD1. Per germline, CDR1 SGHAT and CDR2 FQNNGV. The length of the CDR3 is 13 residues. Trimming cost V 5 bases and J 4 bases; bases outside gene matches: 4. CDR3 bases: TGTGCCAGCAGCACAGGGGTAGGCTATGGCTACACCTTC. Its translation is CASSTGVGYGYTF.

This clone showed up just a few times. One junction end does not reproduce the germline sequence, and a read error may be involved. The CDR3 reads CATGTSTDTQYF. DNA for the CDR3: TGTGCCACCGGGACTAGCACTGATACGCAGTATTTT. V and J are TRBV24-1 and TRBJ2-3; 9 bases are shared with TRBD2. This CDR3 contains 12 residues. Per the germline V gene, CDR1 is KGHDR and CDR2 is SFDVKD.

The J gene is TRBJ2-7, the V gene TRBV30; 9 bases are a match to TRBD1. From germline, CDR1 is GTSNPN and CDR2 SVGIG (reference sequence). The trim removed 2 bases at V and 5 bases at J, leaving 13 bases unmatched. This CDR3 spans 16 amino acids. The CDR3 DNA reads as TGTGCCTGGAGTCCCCGGAGGGGACAGGGTTTCCACGAGCAGTACTTC. This encodes CAWSPRRGQGFHEQYF.

V usage is TRBV18 and J usage is TRBJ1-2, with 7 positions matching TRBD1. This CDR3 has 17 amino acids. Trimming removed 3 bases from V and 0 bases from J; junction bases left unmatched: 10. CDR1 and CDR2 (germline): KGHSH, LQKENI. The CDR3 DNA sequence: TGTGCCAGCTCACCGATTGAAAGGACAGGTACTAACTATGGCTACACCTTC. It encodes CASSPIERTGTNYGYTF.

The chain combines TRBV5-5 with TRBJ1-2; tentative D call: TRBD1 (5 bases). This CDR3 region has 17 residues. The V gene's germline CDR1 is SGHKS and CDR2 YYEKEE (reference sequence). The V end was cut by 0 bases, the J end by 0 bases, with 15 bases between. CDR3 nucleotide sequence: TGTGCCAGCAGCTTGGCCGTAGTTACAGGAGCTAACTATGGCTACACCTTC. This gives the protein CASSLAVVTGANYGYTF.

The chain recombines TRBV30 with TRBJ2-1; perhaps TRBD2 as D (5 bases). V lost 6 bases and J 1 base, leaving 16 bases between the germline ends. Germline V gives CDR1 GTSNPN, CDR2 SVGIG (reference sequence). This CDR3 comprises 15 residues. CDR3 coding DNA: TGTGCCTGCCAACTGGGCGGGTTATCCTACAATGAGCAGTTCTTC. Amino acid sequence: CACQLGGLSYNEQFF.

This clone showed up just once. The rearrangement joins TRBV28 to TRBJ1-2; D gene uncertain. CDR1 MDHEN and CDR2 SYDVKM come from the germline V gene. Between the trimmed V and J ends, which lost 4 bases and 1 base, there was a span of 13 bases. The CDR3 extends over 15 amino acids. In nucleotides, the CDR3 is TGTGCCAGCAGTTCCCCGGGTGAGAGTAACTATGGCTACACCTTC. It translates to CASSSPGESNYGYTF.